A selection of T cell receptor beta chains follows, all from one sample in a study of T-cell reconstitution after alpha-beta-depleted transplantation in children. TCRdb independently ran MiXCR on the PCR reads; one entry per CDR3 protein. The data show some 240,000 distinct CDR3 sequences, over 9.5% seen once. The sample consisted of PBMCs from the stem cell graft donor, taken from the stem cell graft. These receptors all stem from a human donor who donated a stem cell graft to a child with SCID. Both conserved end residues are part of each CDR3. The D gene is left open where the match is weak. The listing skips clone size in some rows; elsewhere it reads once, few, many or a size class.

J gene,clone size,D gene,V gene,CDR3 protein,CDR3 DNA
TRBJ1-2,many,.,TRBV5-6,CASSLLGSSGYTF,TGTGCCAGCAGCTTGTTGGGATCGTCTGGCTACACCTTC
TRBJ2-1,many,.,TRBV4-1,CASSQDGGSYEQFF,TGCGCCAGCAGCCAAGATGGCGGTAGCTATGAGCAGTTCTTC
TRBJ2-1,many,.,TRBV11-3,CASSLDRFNEQFF,TGTGCCAGCAGCTTAGATAGGTTCAATGAGCAGTTCTTC
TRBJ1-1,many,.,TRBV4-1,CASSQRTEEAFF,TGCGCCAGCAGCCAACGAACAGAAGAAGCTTTCTTT
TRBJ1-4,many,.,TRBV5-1,CASSLPGQNEKLFF,TGCGCCAGCAGCTTACCAGGGCAGAATGAAAAACTGTTTTTT
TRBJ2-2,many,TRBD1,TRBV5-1,CASSFEQGAGELFF,TGCGCCAGCAGCTTCGAACAGGGGGCCGGGGAGCTGTTTTTT
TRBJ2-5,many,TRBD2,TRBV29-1,CSVEQLAGSKETQYF,TGCAGCGTTGAACAACTAGCGGGAAGCAAAGAGACCCAGTACTTC
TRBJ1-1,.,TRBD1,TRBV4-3,CASSQQPTGGATEAFF,TGCGCCAGCAGCCAACAACCGACAGGGGGTGCGACTGAAGCTTTCTTT
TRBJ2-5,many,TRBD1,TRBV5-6,CASSPRGQGVFAETQYF,TGTGCCAGCAGCCCAAGGGGACAGGGTGTGTTTGCGGAGACCCAGTACTTC
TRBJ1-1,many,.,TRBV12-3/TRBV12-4,CASSRERGGAFF,TGTGCCAGCAGCCGAGAGAGGGGGGGAGCTTTCTTT
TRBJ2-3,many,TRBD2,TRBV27,CASSSQLAGGTDTQYF,TGTGCCAGCAGTTCCCAACTAGCGGGGGGCACAGATACGCAGTATTTT
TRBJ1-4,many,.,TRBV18,CASSPTLLWRQRTNEKLFF,TGTGCCAGCTCACCAACGTTGCTCTGGAGACAGAGAACTAATGAAAAACTGTTTTTT
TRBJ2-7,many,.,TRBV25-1,CASSESLDAPFHEQYF,TGTGCCAGCAGTGAAAGTCTGGACGCTCCCTTCCACGAGCAGTACTTC